These 11 T cell receptor beta chains came from one sample sequenced in a study of response to subunit inactivated influenza vaccine. TCRdb redid the calling of the RT-PCR reads with MiXCR, one entry per CDR3 protein. Among roughly 780,000 distinct CDR3 sequences listed, approximately 17% were seen once. The source was PBMCs from blood, collected about 5 days after vaccination. The receptors shown here come from a man aged 50 to 59 who received an inactivated influenza vaccine.

The sample holds a few counts of this clonotype. This rearrangement joins TRBV12-3 or TRBV12-4 to TRBJ1-1; a weak D match, TRBD1 (5 bases). Trimming removed 7 bases from V and 1 base from J, with 13 bases in between. The CDR3 sequence is 14 residues long. DNA of the CDR3: TGTGCCAGCATCCAGAAGACAGAGAACACTGAAGCTTTCTTT. This gives the protein CASIQKTENTEAFF.

This clonotype was counted only a few times. The chain is built from TRBV20-1 and TRBJ2-3; 7 positions match TRBD2. Losses at the gene ends were 8 bases for V and 3 bases for J; bases not matched to a gene: 5. This CDR3 region has 12 residues. The germline V gene has CDR1 DFQATT and CDR2 SNEGSKA (reference sequence). Written as DNA, the CDR3 is TGCAGTCTTCGGCGGGAGACAGATACGCAGTATTTT. Its protein product is CSLRRETDTQYF.

This clonotype was detected only a few times. The chain carries TRBV20-1 and TRBJ2-5, with TRBD2 as a possible D gene (5 bases). CDR3 length: 14 amino acids. V shed 2 bases and J shed 5 bases, with 15 bases lying between them. The germline V gene has CDR1 DFQATT and CDR2 SNEGSKA (reference sequence). The CDR3 region has the DNA TGCAGTGCTAGAACCCAACTAGGTTTGGAGACCCAGTACTTC. Encoded protein: CSARTQLGLETQYF.

The sample holds a few counts of this clonotype. The rearrangement joins TRBV9 to TRBJ2-7, with D possibly being TRBD1 (6 bases). Per the germline V gene, CDR1 is SGDLS and CDR2 is YYNGEE. V shed 4 bases and J shed 4 bases, with 18 bases lying between them. The CDR3 length is 15 residues. Written as DNA, the CDR3 is TGTGCCAGCAGCCCCGAAATAAGCAGGGGTTACGAGCAGTACTTC. Residues: CASSPEISRGYEQYF. Combining the CDR3 with reference TRBV9 and TRBJ2-7 gives the whole variable domain DSGVTQTPKHLITATGQRVTLRCSPRSGDLSVYWYQQSLDQGLQFLIQYYNGEERAKGNILERFSAQQFPDLHSELNLSSLELGDSALYFCASSPEISRGYEQYFGPGTRLTVT.

This clonotype turned up a few times. The V call is TRBV6-1, the J call TRBJ1-1; the D gene is possibly TRBD1 (5 bases). CDR1 MNHNS and CDR2 SASEGT come from the germline V gene. V shed 8 bases and J shed 0 bases, with 13 bases lying between them. The CDR3 covers 14 residues. CDR3 coding DNA: TGTGCCAGCTCCGGGGGGGTATTGAACACTGAAGCTTTCTTT. This gives the protein CASSGGVLNTEAFF.

The CDR3 DNA follows: TGTGCCAGCAGTTACGGGGAGGGGGCGGGCGAGCAGTACTTC. Amino acids: CASSYGEGAGEQYF. The chain has TRBV6-5 and TRBJ2-7; D possibly matches TRBD1 or TRBD2 (7 bases each). Germline loops: CDR1 MNHEY, CDR2 SVGAGI. CDR3 length: 14 amino acids. Trimming pared 2 bases from V and 6 bases from J, leaving 14 bases between.

Points on this clonotype: A much more abundant neighbour one base away suggests this may be a read error. The V call is TRBV12-3 or TRBV12-4, the J call TRBJ2-3, with unresolved D. V shed 5 bases and J shed 7 bases, with 4 bases lying between them. CDR3 length: 10 residues. CDR3 sequence (DNA): TGTGCCAGCAGTATAAATACGCAGTATTTT. Protein: CASSINTQYF.

The gene calls are TRBV7-2 and TRBJ1-6; TRBD1 is a possible D gene (5 bases). Germline CDR1 is SGHTA and CDR2 is FQGNSA. V was shortened by 0 bases and J by 10 bases, with 10 bases between the two germline ends. The CDR3 has 14 residues. The CDR3 DNA sequence: TGTGCCAGCAGCTTAGCGGGCCCAGGGTCACCCCTCCACTTT. The encoded protein is CASSLAGPGSPLHF.

This chain connects TRBV6-5 to TRBJ2-1; 7 positions match TRBD2. The trim removed 2 bases at V and 6 bases at J, leaving 7 bases unmatched. CDR1 and CDR2 from the germline V gene are MNHEY and SVGAGI. This CDR3 contains 15 residues. CDR3: CASSYNSGVGNEQFF. The DNA for the CDR3 is TGTGCCAGCAGTTACAACAGCGGGGTGGGCAATGAGCAGTTCTTC.

This clonotype has a handful of counts. The chain links TRBV7-6 to TRBJ2-2, with 7 positions matching TRBD1. Germline loops: CDR1 SGHVS, CDR2 FNYEAQ. J was trimmed by 2 bases and V by 5 bases; bases with no gene match: 5. This CDR3 region has 15 residues. The CDR3 loop reads CASSIDRVNTGELFF. For the CDR3, the DNA is TGTGCCAGCAGCATCGACAGGGTTAACACCGGGGAGCTGTTTTTT. The full variable domain, with the rest looked up from reference TRBV7-6 and TRBJ2-2, is GAGVSQSPRYKVTKRGQDVALRCDPISGHVSLYWYRQALGQGPEFLTYFNYEAQQDKSGLPNDRFSAERPEGSISTLTIQRTEQRDSAMYRCASSIDRVNTGELFFGEGSRLTVL.

This clonotype occurred a few times. The CDR3 loop reads CASSSQARNRDNEQFF. CDR3 DNA: TGTGCCAGCAGCTCCCAAGCCCGAAACAGGGACAATGAGCAGTTCTTC. The rearrangement joins TRBV7-6 to TRBJ2-1; a weak D match, TRBD1 (6 bases). V lost 4 bases to trimming and J lost 5 bases, with 18 bases between them. The CDR3 is 16 amino acids. Germline CDR1 is SGHVS and CDR2 is FNYEAQ.